The clone carrying this TCR beta chain appeared a few times. As yet, its antigen is unknown. 5'RACE with constant-segment primers yielded barcoded, UMI-tagged TCR alpha and TCR beta cDNA libraries. Each CDR3 protein gets one entry after TCRdb re-called the 5' RACE reads with MiXCR. The sample lists around 510,000 distinct CDR3 sequences; about a fifth were seen once. This sample was taken from a study of T-cell memory formation after mild COVID-19. Across the study: Largely donor-specific TCR clusters were found.

In germline, CDR1 is SQVTM, CDR2 ANQGSEA. The CDR3 loop spans 14 amino acids. The junction had 8 bases not matched to a gene; V was cut back by 7 bases and J by 2 bases. Study-level results: Clones contracting over day 15 to 85 were CD4/CD8 balanced, with later expanders leaning CD4+. CD4+ contracting clones lay mainly in CM and EM, CD8+ ones in EMRA.

Specimen: PBMCs or a T cell subset sorted from them (not recorded which). The source is an adult woman who had mild COVID-19 (a few samples of this study predate the infection). Cell type and time point are not known. The chain carries TRBV29-1 and TRBJ2-7; 10 positions match TRBD1. The CDR3 nucleotides are TGCAGCGCCAAGACCGGGACAGGGGCCTACGAGCAGTACTTC. Amino acid sequence: CSAKTGTGAYEQYF.